The entry below gives a single TCR beta chain sequence along with its context. The sample originates from a study of T cell responses to AZD1222 COVID-19 vaccine. TCRdb's copy holds only in-frame clones and misses some; the assay was immunoSEQ multiplex PCR. The sample consists of tens of thousands of clones, 80% to 90% of them appearing once. The CDR3 length is 17 residues. J lost 6 bases, V lost 0 bases, and 7 bases had no gene match. Germline V gene data show CDR1 as KGHDR and CDR2 as SFDVKD. Sequencing was performed on peripheral blood, taken 28 days after the second AZD1222 dose. This clonotype was sampled from an adult who received the AZD1222 COVID-19 vaccine. V usage is TRBV24-1 and J usage is TRBJ2-1; 10 bases agree with TRBD1. The CDR3 DNA follows: TGTGCCACCAGTGATTTGCTCCGGGACAGGGGAGGCAATGAGCAGTTCTTC. Residues: CATSDLLRDRGGNEQFF.